The 7 T cell receptor beta chains in this list originate from one sample, sequenced in a study of cytomegalovirus exposure and HLA in healthy donors. The primer mix had 60 Vbeta and 13 Jbeta primers. Some clones are missing from TCRdb's copy, which holds only in-frame ones; the method was immunoSEQ multiplex PCR. This table holds around 150,000 clones, 60% to 85% found once. What was sequenced was PBMCs. The receptors here all came from a man aged 50 to 59 in good health and CMV-seropositive.

The chain uses TRBV18 and TRBJ1-2; D possibly corresponds to TRBD1 (5 bases). The CDR3 extends over 15 amino acids. V dropped 3 bases and J dropped 4 bases, with 15 bases sitting between them. The germline gives CDR1 KGHSH, CDR2 LQKENI. The CDR3 sequence is CASSPTGGVVYGYTF. DNA of the CDR3: TGTGCCAGCTCACCCACCGGGGGGGTCGTCTATGGCTACACCTTC.

This clone was observed a handful of times. The rearrangement links TRBV10-1 to TRBJ1-5; possible D gene TRBD1, 5 bases. The germline V gene encodes CDR1 WNHNN and CDR2 SYGVQD (reference sequence). V was clipped by 0 bases and J by 2 bases, with 8 bases between them. There are 15 residues in the CDR3. The CDR3 protein is CASSESGHRNQPQHF. CDR3 DNA: TGCGCCAGCAGTGAGTCTGGACACCGCAATCAGCCCCAGCATTTT.

V usage is TRBV2 and J usage is TRBJ1-4; D not certain. V dropped 4 bases and J dropped 8 bases, with 14 bases sitting between them. The CDR3 sequence is 14 residues long. Germline values: CDR1 SNHLY, CDR2 FYNNEI. The CDR3 nucleotides read TGTGCCAGCAGTGGACCTGCCTCGGGGGAAAAACTGTTTTTT. The encoded protein is CASSGPASGEKLFF.

This chain connects TRBV28 to TRBJ1-1; unclear D gene. The V end was cut by 3 bases, the J end by 1 base, with 3 bases between. CDR3 size: 12 residues. Looked up from germline, CDR1 is MDHEN and CDR2 is SYDVKM. CDR3 loop: CASSFWNTEAFF. For the CDR3, the DNA is TGTGCCAGCAGTTTCTGGAACACTGAAGCTTTCTTT. Variable domain in full (rest from reference TRBV28 and TRBJ1-1): DVKVTQSSRYLVKRTGEKVFLECVQDMDHENMFWYRQDPGLGLRLIYFSYDVKMKEKGDIPEGYSVSREKKERFSLILESASTNQTSMYLCASSFWNTEAFFGQGTRLTVV.

This clone is a singleton in its sample. This chain joins TRBV5-1 and TRBJ2-7; 8 bases are shared with TRBD2. V was clipped by 4 bases and J by 4 bases; unmatched bases: 7. Germline lookup yields CDR1 SGHRS and CDR2 YFSETQ. This CDR3 spans 14 amino acids. In DNA, the CDR3 is TGCGCCAGCAGCCCGGGACTAGAAGATTACGAGCAGTACTTC. Protein sequence: CASSPGLEDYEQYF.

This clone is a singleton in its sample. Here the CDR3 DNA reads TGCGCCAGCAGCAACCGGGACAGGGGTGGGGAGACCCAGTACTTC. As protein: CASSNRDRGGETQYF. This chain links TRBV4-1 with TRBJ2-5, with 10 nucleotides matching TRBD1. CDR1 MGHRA and CDR2 YSYEKL come from the germline V gene. The V segment lost 5 bases and the J segment 5 bases; nucleotides outside the gene matches: 8. This CDR3 is built from 15 residues.

This clone was detected a few times. The chain couples TRBV5-1 to TRBJ1-2, with D maybe TRBD1 (6 bases). Looked up from germline, CDR1 is SGHRS and CDR2 is YFSETQ. The CDR3 covers 14 residues. Trimming took 2 bases from V and 6 from J, leaving 14 bases between them. The chain's CDR3 is CASSLIQGIDGYTF. The CDR3 DNA sequence: TGCGCCAGCAGCTTAATACAGGGAATTGATGGCTACACCTTC. Based on the CDR3 plus reference TRBV5-1 and TRBJ1-2, the full variable domain is KAGVTQTPRYLIKTRGQQVTLSCSPISGHRSVSWYQQTPGQGLQFLFEYFSETQRNKGNFPGRFSGRQFSNSRSEMNVSTLELGDSALYLCASSLIQGIDGYTFGSGTRLTVV.